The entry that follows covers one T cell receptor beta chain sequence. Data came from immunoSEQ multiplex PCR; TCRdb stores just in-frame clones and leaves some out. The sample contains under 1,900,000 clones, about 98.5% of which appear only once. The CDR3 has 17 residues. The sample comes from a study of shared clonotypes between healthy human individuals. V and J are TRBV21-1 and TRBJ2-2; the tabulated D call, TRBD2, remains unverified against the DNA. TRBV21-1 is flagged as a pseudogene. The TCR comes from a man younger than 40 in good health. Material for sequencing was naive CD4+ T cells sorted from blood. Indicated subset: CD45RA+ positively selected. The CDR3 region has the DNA TGTGCCAGCAGCAAGGGGAGGACGGTCAGTGGGAACGGGGAGCTGTTTTTT. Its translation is CASSKGRTVSGNGELFF.